The present T cell receptor (beta chain) was sequenced within a study of OX40 agonist ivuxolimab in advanced cancers. Background on the whole study: The costimulatory receptor OX40 (CD134) was targeted by ivuxolimab, a fully human IgG2 agonistic monoclonal antibody. A male proportion of nearly 85% and a mean age of approximately 58 years, ranging from 23 to 79, were recorded for the dose-escalation cohort. Of the roughly 50 dose-escalation patients, hepatocellular carcinoma was present in around 20, melanoma in roughly 15, renal cell carcinoma in 9 and head and neck cancer in 9. The paper covers the monotherapy dose-escalation part of the phase I ivuxolimab trial, which included N of about 50 patients. Intravenous ivuxolimab was administered to patients every 2 weeks at six dose levels: 0.01, 0.1, 0.3, 1.5, 3 and 10 mg/kg. Prior anti-PD-1, anti-PD-L1 or anti-CTLA-4 therapy was permitted, and about two fifths of dose-escalation patients had received checkpoint inhibitors. The point of sequencing TCRbeta in the periphery was to test whether ivuxolimab changed TCR sequence diversity and drove clonal T-cell expansion. Three dose-escalation patients achieved partial responses, one with hepatocellular carcinoma and two with cutaneous melanoma.

After removal of 5 bases from V and 3 bases from J, the junction retains 11 bases not matched to a gene. The germline V gene (reference sequence) supplies CDR1 PRHDT and CDR2 FYEKMQ. The CDR3 covers 16 residues, taking in both the cysteine and the phenylalanine. This entry keeps only the CDR3 DNA: 48 bases, framed from base 1. Genomic DNA was isolated from the sorted cells so that the TCRbeta CDR3 region could be sequenced. The immunoSEQ Assay was used to sequence the TCRbeta CDR3 regions. The immuneACCESS repertoire file appears here via TCRdb, limited to in-frame rearrangements. These files lack a portion of the clones; in checked studies, under half of the deficit traces to unresolved V genes, and the cause of the others is not known. The sample contains 55,000 to 75,000 clones, about 91% of them found a single time. The ten top clones hold 3.5% to 4.5% of the sample. The trial excluded patients who had a history of autoimmune disease or were on systemic immunosuppression. Peripheral blood for TCR sequencing was collected from all dose cohorts at baseline, on cycle 4 day 1, and on cycle 7 day 1. The samples were drawn from a first-in-human, open-label, multicenter phase I dose-escalation trial of ivuxolimab. The trial enrolled adults with locally advanced or metastatic head and neck squamous cell, hepatocellular, melanoma or renal cell carcinoma. Before TCR sequencing, CD4+ T cells and CD8+ T cells were sorted from peripheral blood as separate populations.

General study outcomes and caveats: At doses of 0.1 to 3.0 mg/kg, clonal expansion of both CD4+ and CD8+ blood T cells was observed from baseline to week 6. In the 0.1-3.0 mg/kg groups, partial responders were among the patients with the lowest normalized peripheral clonal expansion, particularly in CD8+ T cells. Which antigens the clonally expanded peripheral T cells were specific for was not determined. After ivuxolimab, expanded clones were on average more numerous among CD8+ T cells than among CD4+ T cells. Low levels of normalized T-cell clonal expansion were also seen in some nonresponding patients.

As to this clone: What antigen it recognizes has not been identified. Base qualities are not at hand, and no much larger clone is one base apart.

The source material was CD4+ or CD8+ T cells sorted from blood, sampled in a trial of the OX40 agonist ivuxolimab. This receptor was obtained from an adult with an advanced solid tumor such as melanoma, head and neck, liver or kidney cancer. The V and J segments used are TRBV13 and TRBJ2-7, with TRBD1 matching 9 junction bases. CDR3 region: CASSHTGGYSHYEQYF. The nucleotides read TGTGCCAGCAGCCACACAGGGGGCTACAGTCACTACGAGCAGTACTTC.